The clone carrying this TCR beta chain was found a few times. Its specificity is unknown. Vbeta (60) and Jbeta (13) primers were used in the PCR. The protocol was immunoSEQ multiplex PCR, while the TCRdb copy is restricted to in-frame clones and leaves out a portion. This sample carries around 150,000 clones, approximately 70% of them seen once, and the ten largest clones take approximately 7.1%. The CDR3 extends over 14 amino acids. V was pared by 6 bases and J by 2 bases, with 12 bases between. Per the germline V gene, CDR1 is LNHDA and CDR2 is SQIVND (reference sequence). These data originate in a study of cytomegalovirus exposure and HLA in healthy donors. General study points: Researchers reported that three CMV-associated chains were confirmed in vitro as CMV antigen-specific. As a later analysis revealed, the rate of TCR association differed by HLA locus, with DRB1 most and HLA-C fewest. A later analysis by the authors found several of the most significant clusters apparently linked to common viral pathogens.

The sequenced sample consisted of PBMCs. This TCR derives from a man aged 40-50 years in good health and CMV-seropositive. The chain links TRBV19 to TRBJ2-3; D not certain. For the CDR3, the DNA is TGTGCCAGTAGGACTTCTCCTTACACAGATACGCAGTATTTT. It specifies CASRTSPYTDTQYF. The full variable domain, completed using reference TRBV19 and TRBJ2-3, is DGGITQSPKYLFRKEGQNVTLSCEQNLNHDAMYWYRQDPGQGLRLIYYSQIVNDFQKGDIAEGYSVSREKKESFPLTVTSAQKNPTAFYLCASRTSPYTDTQYFGPGTRLTVL.